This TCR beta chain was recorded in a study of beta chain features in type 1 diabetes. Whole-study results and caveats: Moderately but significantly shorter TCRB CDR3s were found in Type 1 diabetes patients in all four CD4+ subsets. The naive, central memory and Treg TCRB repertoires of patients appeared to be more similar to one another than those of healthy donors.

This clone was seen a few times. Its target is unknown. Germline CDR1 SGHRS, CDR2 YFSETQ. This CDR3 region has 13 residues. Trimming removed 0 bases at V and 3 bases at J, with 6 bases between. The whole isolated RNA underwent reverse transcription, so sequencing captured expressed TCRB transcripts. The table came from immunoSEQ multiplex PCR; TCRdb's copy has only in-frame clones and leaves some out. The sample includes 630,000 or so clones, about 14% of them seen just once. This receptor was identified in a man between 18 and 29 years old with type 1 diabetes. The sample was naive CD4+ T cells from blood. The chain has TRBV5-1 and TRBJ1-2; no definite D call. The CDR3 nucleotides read TGCGCCAGCAGCTTGGGCCAGGACTATGGCTACACCTTC. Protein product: CASSLGQDYGYTF.